This passage covers 16 T cell receptor beta chains from one sample sequenced in a study of T-cell reconstitution after alpha-beta-depleted transplantation in children. Preparation of the TCRbeta library involved a method that used unique molecular identifiers. In TCRdb, the PCR reads were re-called with MiXCR into one record per CDR3 protein. The repertoire holds around 960,000 distinct CDR3 sequences, roughly 29% seen once, with 25% to 35% in the top ten. Sample: PBMCs, mostly from graft donor cells, taken 360 days after TCRalphabeta/CD19-depleted stem cell transplant. The receptors were gathered from a boy less than two years old who had a stem cell transplant for SCID, so the T cells may come from the graft donor.

The CDR3 bases are TGCGCCAGCAGCTTGGGACACCTTGTCACAGATACGCAGTATTTT. Protein: CASSLGHLVTDTQYF. The V gene is TRBV5-1, the J gene TRBJ2-3, with no clear D. There are 15 residues in the CDR3. Germline loops: CDR1 SGHRS, CDR2 YFSETQ. Trimming pared 0 bases from V and 2 bases from J, leaving 10 bases between.

The chain recombines TRBV6-2 or TRBV6-3 with TRBJ1-1; no definite D call. The CDR3 is made up of 11 amino acids. The V gene lost 0 bases and the J gene lost 11 bases, with 7 bases spanning the gap. The V gene's germline CDR1 is MNHEY and CDR2 SVGEGT. The CDR3 protein is CASSYSWQAFF. The DNA for the CDR3 is TGTGCCAGCAGTTACTCGTGGCAGGCTTTCTTT.

The chain links TRBV5-6 to TRBJ2-1; D gene unclear. Trimming shortened V by 2 bases and J by 0 bases, and 6 bases separated the two germline ends. CDR3 size: 14 residues. In germline, CDR1 is SGHDT, CDR2 YYEEEE. CDR3 DNA: TGTGCCAGCAGCTTCAGTTTCTCCTACAATGAGCAGTTCTTC. Protein sequence: CASSFSFSYNEQFF.

This clonotype has more than one count but fewer than ten. This sequence joins TRBV4-2 and TRBJ1-1, with a weak D call TRBD1 (5 bases). With 1 base removed from V and 2 bases from J, the gap between germline ends came to 17 bases. CDR1 and CDR2 (germline): LGHNA, YNFKEQ. The CDR3 covers 17 residues. CDR3 region: CASSQGQGGFSNTEAFF. The CDR3 DNA reads as TGTGCCAGCAGCCAAGGCCAGGGAGGTTTTTCCAACACTGAAGCTTTCTTT.

In this sample, this clonotype turned up many times. The chain combines TRBV28 with TRBJ2-1, with a possible D match to TRBD2 (5 bases). Trimming shortened V by 3 bases and J by 3 bases, and 9 bases separated the two germline ends. From germline, CDR1 is MDHEN and CDR2 SYDVKM. The CDR3 spans 14 residues. CDR3 in amino acids: CASSFLAGYNEQFF. Here the CDR3 DNA reads TGTGCCAGCAGTTTCCTAGCCGGCTACAATGAGCAGTTCTTC.

The chain links TRBV5-6 to TRBJ1-5, with D possibly being TRBD1 (6 bases). The CDR3 extends over 17 amino acids. Germline V gene sequence: CDR1 SGHDT, CDR2 YYEEEE. Trimming took 1 base from V and 1 from J, leaving 15 bases between them. CDR3 in amino acids: CASSLFSGAGSNQPQHF. The CDR3, as DNA: TGTGCCAGCAGCTTGTTTTCAGGGGCCGGGAGCAATCAGCCCCAGCATTTT.

This chain uses TRBV6-5 with TRBJ1-1, with a possible D match to TRBD1 (6 bases). Deletions cut 2 bases from V and 6 bases from J, with 10 bases between. The germline V gene encodes CDR1 MNHEY and CDR2 SVGAGI. This CDR3 is 13 amino acids long. In nucleotides, the CDR3 is TGTGCCAGCAGTTACGTCCAGGGGTCTGAAGCTTTCTTT. Its translation: CASSYVQGSEAFF.

The rearrangement links TRBV15 to TRBJ2-3; tentatively, D is TRBD2 (5 bases). Per the germline V gene, CDR1 is LNHNV and CDR2 is YYDKDF (reference sequence). The CDR3 loop spans 17 amino acids. Trimming took off 0 bases at V and 3 bases at J, with 16 bases between the two ends. DNA of the CDR3: TGTGCCACCAGCAGAGATAGAGGGCCAGGCGGAACAGATACGCAGTATTTT. It codes for CATSRDRGPGGTDTQYF.

CDR3 protein: CASSHKLGGPDTQYF. CDR3 in DNA: TGTGCCAGCAGCCATAAGCTAGGGGGCCCAGATACGCAGTATTTT. The chain carries TRBV14 and TRBJ2-3; TRBD1 agrees at 7 bases. Germline lookup yields CDR1 SGHDN and CDR2 FVKESK. This CDR3 spans 15 amino acids. V was clipped by 3 bases and J by 4 bases; unmatched bases: 7.

This clonotype was counted only a few times. The CDR3 protein is CSASSGWVRSTEAFF. The CDR3 DNA follows: TGCAGTGCTAGTTCAGGGTGGGTTCGGAGCACTGAAGCTTTCTTT. This chain joins TRBV20-1 and TRBJ1-1, with D possibly matching TRBD1 (5 bases). Trimming took 3 bases from V and 4 from J, leaving 18 bases between them. This CDR3 spans 15 amino acids. CDR1 and CDR2 (germline): DFQATT, SNEGSKA (reference sequence).

This clonotype was observed a handful of times. V and J are TRBV29-1 and TRBJ1-1, with D hard to call. CDR3 size: 13 residues. Germline-derived CDR1 and CDR2 are SQVTM and ANQGSEA. Trimming took off 3 bases at V and 3 bases at J, with 11 bases between the two ends. The CDR3 reads CSVEVQRDTEAFF. DNA of the CDR3: TGCAGCGTTGAGGTTCAAAGGGACACTGAAGCTTTCTTT.

The chain recombines TRBV20-1 with TRBJ1-5; D is perhaps TRBD1 (6 bases). Germline CDR1 is DFQATT and CDR2 is SNEGSKA (reference sequence). Trimming left V 1 base short and J 5 bases short, with 9 bases between. The CDR3 length is 13 residues. The CDR3 is CSARVQGYQPQHF. In DNA form, the CDR3 reads TGCAGTGCTAGAGTGCAGGGGTATCAGCCCCAGCATTTT.

The V gene is TRBV27, the J gene TRBJ2-1; 8 bases fit TRBD2. The V gene's germline CDR1 is MNHEY and CDR2 SMNVEV (reference sequence). The junction had 19 bases not matched to a gene; V was cut back by 7 bases and J by 8 bases. The CDR3 is 17 amino acids. The DNA of the CDR3 is TGTGCCAGCACGCCCGGGACTAGAGGCGCCCCATGCCATGAGCAGTTCTTC. It translates to CASTPGTRGAPCHEQFF.

This clonotype was seen only a few times. DNA for the CDR3: TGCGCCAGCACCCGATCTACTAGACCCTTACAAGAGACCCAGTACTTC. Protein product: CASTRSTRPLQETQYF. The J gene is TRBJ2-5, the V gene TRBV5-1; weak D call: TRBD2 (5 bases). Trimming removed 6 bases at V and 2 bases at J, with 20 bases between. CDR3 size: 16 residues. Germline V lookup: CDR1 SGHRS, CDR2 YFSETQ.

The chain employs TRBV3-1 and TRBJ2-7, with D possibly being TRBD2 (5 bases). The ends were cut back, 4 bases at V and 5 bases at J, with 18 bases in the middle. The CDR3 runs 15 residues. Per germline, CDR1 LGHDT and CDR2 YNNKEL (reference sequence). CDR3 amino acids: CASSPMGLEGDEQYF. Here the CDR3 DNA reads TGTGCCAGCAGCCCCATGGGCCTCGAGGGTGACGAGCAGTACTTC.

V gene TRBV5-6 combines with J gene TRBJ2-1; a weak D match, TRBD2 (6 bases). Germline-derived CDR1 and CDR2 are SGHDT and YYEEEE. With 7 bases removed from V and 9 bases from J, the gap between germline ends came to 17 bases. The length of the CDR3 is 13 residues. The CDR3 nucleotides read TGTGCCAGCGGCCCTCGGGGGTGGGGTGAGCAGTTCTTC. Protein: CASGPRGWGEQFF.